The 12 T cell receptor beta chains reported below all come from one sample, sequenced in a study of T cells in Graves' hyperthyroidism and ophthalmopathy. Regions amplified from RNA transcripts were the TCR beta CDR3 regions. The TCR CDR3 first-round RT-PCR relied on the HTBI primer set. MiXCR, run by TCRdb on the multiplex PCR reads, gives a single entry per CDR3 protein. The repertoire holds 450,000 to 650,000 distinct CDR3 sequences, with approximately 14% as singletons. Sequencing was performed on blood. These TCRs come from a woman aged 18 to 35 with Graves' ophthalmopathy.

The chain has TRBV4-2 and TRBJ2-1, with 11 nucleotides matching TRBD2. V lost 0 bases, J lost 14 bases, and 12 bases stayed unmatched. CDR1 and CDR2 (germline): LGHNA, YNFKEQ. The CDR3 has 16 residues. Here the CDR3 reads CASSQDRGLAAQGEFF. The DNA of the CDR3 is TGTGCCAGCAGCCAAGATAGGGGACTAGCGGCTCAAGGGGAGTTCTTC.

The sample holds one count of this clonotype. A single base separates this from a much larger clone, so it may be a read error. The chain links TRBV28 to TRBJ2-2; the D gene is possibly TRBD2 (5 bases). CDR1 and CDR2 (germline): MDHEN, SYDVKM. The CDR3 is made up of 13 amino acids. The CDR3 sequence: CASYLKYTGKLFF. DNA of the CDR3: TGTGCCAGCTACCTGAAGTACACCGGGAAGCTGTTTTTT.

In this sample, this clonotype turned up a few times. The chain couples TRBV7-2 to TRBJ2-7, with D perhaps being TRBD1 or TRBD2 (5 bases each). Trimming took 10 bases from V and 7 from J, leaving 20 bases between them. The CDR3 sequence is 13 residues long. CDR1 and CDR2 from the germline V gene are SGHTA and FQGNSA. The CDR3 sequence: CATTRDGTGEQYF. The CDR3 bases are TGTGCCACCACCCGGGACGGGACGGGGGAGCAGTACTTC.

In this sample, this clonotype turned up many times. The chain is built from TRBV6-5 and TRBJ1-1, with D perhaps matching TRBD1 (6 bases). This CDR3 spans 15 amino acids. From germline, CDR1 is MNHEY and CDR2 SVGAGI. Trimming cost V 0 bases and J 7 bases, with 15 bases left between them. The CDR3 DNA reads TGTGCCAGCAGTTACTCGAGAGGGGGGGGGTTTGAAGCTTTCTTT. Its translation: CASSYSRGGGFEAFF.

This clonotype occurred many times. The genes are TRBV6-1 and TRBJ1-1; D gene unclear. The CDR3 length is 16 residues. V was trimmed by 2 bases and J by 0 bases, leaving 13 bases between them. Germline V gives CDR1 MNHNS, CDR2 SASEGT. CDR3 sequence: CASSEPFEVVNTEAFF. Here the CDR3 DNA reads TGTGCCAGCAGTGAACCCTTCGAGGTCGTGAACACTGAAGCTTTCTTT.

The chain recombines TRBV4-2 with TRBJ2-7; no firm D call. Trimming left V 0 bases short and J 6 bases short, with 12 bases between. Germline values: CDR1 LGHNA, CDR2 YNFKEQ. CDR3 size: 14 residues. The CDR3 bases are TGTGCCAGCAGCCAAGATCGGACGCCGGTCGAGCAGTACTTC. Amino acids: CASSQDRTPVEQYF.

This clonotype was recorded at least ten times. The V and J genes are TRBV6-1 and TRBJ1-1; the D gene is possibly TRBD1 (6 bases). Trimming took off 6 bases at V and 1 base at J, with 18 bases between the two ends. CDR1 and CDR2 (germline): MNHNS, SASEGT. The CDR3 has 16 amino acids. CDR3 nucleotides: TGTGCCAGCAGCCAATCCCTGAGAGGGGGGAACACTGAAGCTTTCTTT. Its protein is CASSQSLRGGNTEAFF.

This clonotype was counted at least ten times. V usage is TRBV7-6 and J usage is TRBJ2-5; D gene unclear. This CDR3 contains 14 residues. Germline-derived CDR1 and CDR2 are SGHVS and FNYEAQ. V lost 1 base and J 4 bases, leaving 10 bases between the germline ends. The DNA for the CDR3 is TGTGCCAGCAGCTTAGAAGCATGGGGAGAGACCCAGTACTTC. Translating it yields CASSLEAWGETQYF.

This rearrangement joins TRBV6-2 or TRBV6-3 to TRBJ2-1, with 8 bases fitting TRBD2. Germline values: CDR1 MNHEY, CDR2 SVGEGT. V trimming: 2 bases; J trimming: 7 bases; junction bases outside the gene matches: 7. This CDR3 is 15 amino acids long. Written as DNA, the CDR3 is TGTGCCAGCAGTTACAAGGGCGGGAGGAGAAATGAGCAGTTCTTC. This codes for CASSYKGGRRNEQFF.

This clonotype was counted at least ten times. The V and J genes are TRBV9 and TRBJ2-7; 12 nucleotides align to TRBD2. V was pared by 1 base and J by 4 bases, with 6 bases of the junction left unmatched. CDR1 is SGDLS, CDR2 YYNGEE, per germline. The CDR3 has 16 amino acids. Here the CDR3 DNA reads TGTGCCAGCAGCGTAACCGGACTAGCGGGAACGTACGAGCAGTACTTC. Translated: CASSVTGLAGTYEQYF.

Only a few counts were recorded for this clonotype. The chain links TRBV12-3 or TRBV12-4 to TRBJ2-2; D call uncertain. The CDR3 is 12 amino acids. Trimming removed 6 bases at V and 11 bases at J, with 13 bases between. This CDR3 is CASSPLSVELFF. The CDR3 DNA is TGTGCCAGCAGCCCACTGTCAGTCGAGCTGTTTTTT.

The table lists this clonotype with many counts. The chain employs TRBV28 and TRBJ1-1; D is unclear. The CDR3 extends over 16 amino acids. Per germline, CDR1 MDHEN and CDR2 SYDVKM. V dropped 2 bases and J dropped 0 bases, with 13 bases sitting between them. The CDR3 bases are TGTGCCAGCAGTTTAGTATCAGGACCCATGAACACTGAAGCTTTCTTT. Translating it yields CASSLVSGPMNTEAFF.